This TCR beta chain was sequenced during a study of T cell repertoires in cytomegalovirus infection. CDR3 length: 13 amino acids. Germline V lookup: CDR1 LGHNT, CDR2 FRNRAP. Trimming cost V 1 base and J 10 bases, with 11 bases left between them. This clonotype was counted between two and nine times. Its antigen is unknown. TCRdb itself ran the reads through MiXCR, one entry per CDR3 protein. The sample gives some 480,000 distinct CDR3 sequences, 30% to 40% of which show up once; about a sixth is in the top ten. The receptor's source is a human donor in good health (CMV status not recorded). Some clones in this sample may be carry-over from other donors' samples. The sequencing here drew on cultured PBMCs, taken from culture after CMV antigen stimulation. The chain joins TRBV12-5 to TRBJ1-3, with D maybe TRBD1 (5 bases). The CDR3 protein is CASGLATGETIYF. DNA of the CDR3: TGTGCTAGTGGTTTGGCAACGGGGGAGACCATATATTTT. Based on the CDR3 plus reference TRBV12-5 and TRBJ1-3, the full variable domain is DARVTQTPRHKVTEMGQEVTMRCQPILGHNTVFWYRQTMMQGLELLAYFRNRAPLDDSGMPKDRFSAEMPDATLATLKIQPSEPRDSAVYFCASGLATGETIYFGEGSWLTVV.